Below are 21 T cell receptor beta chains sequenced from a single sample in a study of T-cell memory formation after mild COVID-19. A single record per CDR3 protein comes from TCRdb applying MiXCR to the 5' RACE reads. The sample consists of hundreds of thousands of distinct CDR3 sequences, over 15% of them appearing once. The specimen was PBMCs or a T cell subset sorted from them (not recorded which). The receptors derive from an adult woman who had mild COVID-19 (a few samples of this study predate the infection). Cell type and time point are not known.

This clonotype was counted between two and nine times. The chain has TRBV20-1 and TRBJ2-7; 8 bases line up with TRBD1. J gave up 4 bases and V 3 bases, and 11 bases lay outside the gene matches. The CDR3 covers 15 residues. The germline CDR1 and CDR2 sequences are DFQATT and SNEGSKA (reference sequence). CDR3 sequence reads: CSASDPGQGLYEQYF. The CDR3 nucleotides are TGCAGTGCTAGTGATCCCGGACAGGGATTGTACGAGCAGTACTTC.

This clonotype has more than one count but fewer than ten. The gene calls are TRBV7-9 and TRBJ2-1; the match to TRBD2 covers 10 bases. Germline V CDR1 and CDR2: SEHNR, FQNEAQ (reference sequence). J gave up 5 bases and V 2 bases, and 6 bases lay outside the gene matches. The CDR3 covers 16 residues. The CDR3 sequence: CASSLLGTSVDNEQFF. CDR3 bases: TGTGCCAGCAGCTTACTAGGGACTAGCGTTGACAATGAGCAGTTCTTC.

This rearrangement joins TRBV18 to TRBJ1-2; D gene ambiguous. Deletions cut 1 base from V and 6 bases from J, with 12 bases between. The CDR3 spans 14 residues. Looked up from germline, CDR1 is KGHSH and CDR2 is LQKENI. In nucleotides, the CDR3 is TGTGCCAGCTCACCACAAACGGACTACGATGGCTACACCTTC. This encodes CASSPQTDYDGYTF.

This clonotype came up a few times. The chain uses TRBV10-3 and TRBJ1-2, with a tentative D call TRBD1 (5 bases). V shed 4 bases and J shed 3 bases, with 6 bases lying between them. The CDR3 consists of 12 residues. Germline CDR1 and CDR2: ENHRY and SYGVKD. CDR3 amino acids: CAISVGDYGYTF. The CDR3 coding sequence is TGTGCCATCAGTGTAGGGGACTATGGCTACACCTTC.

This clonotype was seen a few times. The rearrangement joins TRBV19 to TRBJ2-7; 8 bases are a match to TRBD2. Germline V gene data show CDR1 as LNHDA and CDR2 as SQIVND (reference sequence). The CDR3 consists of 12 residues. V trimming: 4 bases; J trimming: 9 bases; junction bases outside the gene matches: 5. The CDR3 region has the DNA TGTGCCAGTAGTAAGCGGGGGACGATGCAGTACTTC. It translates to CASSKRGTMQYF. Full variable domain (missing parts from reference TRBV19 and TRBJ2-7): DGGITQSPKYLFRKEGQNVTLSCEQNLNHDAMYWYRQDPGQGLRLIYYSQIVNDFQKGDIAEGYSVSREKKESFPLTVTSAQKNPTAFYLCASSKRGTMQYFGPGTRLTVT.

This chain joins TRBV13 and TRBJ2-5, with a possible D match to TRBD2 (6 bases). The CDR3 is made up of 16 amino acids. Looked up from germline, CDR1 is PRHDT and CDR2 is FYEKMQ (reference sequence). V dropped 5 bases and J dropped 2 bases, with 18 bases sitting between them. DNA for the CDR3: TGTGCCAGCAGCCAAGAGAGTAGCGGCATTCAAGAGACCCAGTACTTC. It translates to CASSQESSGIQETQYF.

A remark on this clonotype: Possible read error: a much larger clone is one base away. The genes are TRBV4-1 and TRBJ2-7, with 8 bases aligning to TRBD1. The ends lost 1 base at V and 3 bases at J; junction bases unmatched: 2. This CDR3 region has 14 residues. Looked up from germline, CDR1 is MGHRA and CDR2 is YSYEKL. CDR3 in amino acids: CASSQGTGNYEQYF. The CDR3 coding sequence is TGCGCCAGCAGCCAAGGGACAGGGAACTACGAGCAGTACTTC.

This clonotype was picked up a small number of times. CDR3 region: CASSRTGLYNEQFF. CDR3 nucleotides: TGCGCCAGCAGTCGGACAGGGTTGTACAATGAGCAGTTCTTC. The chain recombines TRBV5-1 with TRBJ2-1; 8 nucleotides match TRBD1. Germline V lookup: CDR1 SGHRS, CDR2 YFSETQ. The ends lost 5 bases at V and 4 bases at J; junction bases unmatched: 5. The CDR3 loop spans 14 amino acids.

Only a few counts were recorded for this clonotype. The rearrangement uses TRBV7-9 and TRBJ2-3; 8 positions match TRBD2. Germline lookup yields CDR1 SEHNR and CDR2 FQNEAQ (reference sequence). The CDR3 runs to 16 residues. The V and J ends lost 10 bases and 0 bases, in that order; junction bases with no gene match: 12. CDR3 in DNA: TGTGCCACCCAGCCGATATTAGCGGGAAGCACAGATACGCAGTATTTT. This sequence encodes CATQPILAGSTDTQYF.

There are a few counts of this clonotype. V and J are TRBV6-2 or TRBV6-3 and TRBJ2-2; D unresolved. Germline loops: CDR1 MNHEY, CDR2 SVGEGT. The CDR3 runs 15 residues. With 2 bases removed from V and 4 bases from J, the gap between germline ends came to 11 bases. The CDR3 sequence is CASSYGGRSTGELFF. CDR3 in DNA: TGTGCCAGCAGTTACGGCGGAAGATCCACCGGGGAGCTGTTTTTT.

The rearrangement uses TRBV10-3 and TRBJ2-1; D possibly matches TRBD1 or TRBD2 (5 bases each). Trimming removed 2 bases from V and 6 bases from J, with 11 bases in between. Germline loops: CDR1 ENHRY, CDR2 SYGVKD. The CDR3 consists of 14 residues. Here the CDR3 DNA reads TGTGCCATCAGTGAGGAGGGGATGGGCAATGAGCAGTTCTTC. Its protein is CAISEEGMGNEQFF.

J is TRBJ2-3 and V is TRBV11-2; D call uncertain. The germline gives CDR1 SGHAT, CDR2 FQNNGV. There are 14 residues in the CDR3. Trimming shortened V by 1 base and J by 1 base, and 6 bases separated the two germline ends. The CDR3: CASSLGYGTDTQYF. The DNA for the CDR3 is TGTGCCAGCAGCTTAGGGTATGGCACAGATACGCAGTATTTT. The variable domain in full, with the rest retrieved from reference TRBV11-2 and TRBJ2-3, is EAGVAQSPRYKIIEKRQSVAFWCNPISGHATLYWYQQILGQGPKLLIQFQNNGVVDDSQLPKDRFSAERLKGVDSTLKIQPAKLEDSAVYLCASSLGYGTDTQYFGPGTRLTVL.

The rearrangement uses TRBV3-1 and TRBJ2-1; 9 nucleotides line up with TRBD2. CDR3 length equals 17 residues. In germline, CDR1 is LGHDT, CDR2 YNNKEL (reference sequence). Unmatched junction bases numbered 7, after V lost 0 bases and J lost 4 bases. The CDR3 here is CASSQEIGGGAYNEQFF. In DNA, the CDR3 is TGTGCCAGCAGCCAAGAAATTGGCGGGGGGGCTTACAATGAGCAGTTCTTC.

The J gene is TRBJ2-3, the V gene TRBV12-3 or TRBV12-4; 10 nucleotides match TRBD1. V lost 3 bases and J lost 1; bases outside the gene matches: 4. The CDR3 length is 16 residues. The CDR3 DNA reads as TGTGCCAGCAGTTTCCCAGGGACAGGGGGCACAGATACGCAGTATTTT. It encodes CASSFPGTGGTDTQYF.

The V call is TRBV11-3, the J call TRBJ2-1; D not resolved. The CDR3 is 13 residues long. The germline V gene has CDR1 SGHNT and CDR2 YENEEA. V lost 5 bases to trimming and J lost 5 bases, with 10 bases between them. The DNA for the CDR3 is TGTGCCAGCAGCCTTCGTTCGAACAATGAGCAGTTCTTC. Encoded protein: CASSLRSNNEQFF.

The chain uses TRBV20-1 and TRBJ1-3, with 11 bases aligning to TRBD1. The J segment lost 2 bases and the V segment lost 6 bases, leaving 6 bases of the junction unmatched. This CDR3 is 15 amino acids long. CDR1 is DFQATT and CDR2 is SNEGSKA in the germline V gene (reference sequence). The CDR3: CSAPRTGGTGNTIYF. In DNA form, the CDR3 reads TGCAGTGCACCGAGGACAGGGGGCACTGGAAACACCATATATTTT.

The V and J genes are TRBV14 and TRBJ2-1, with 8 bases aligning to TRBD2. Germline assignment: CDR1 SGHDN and CDR2 FVKESK. With 4 bases clipped from V and 4 bases from J, the junction kept 12 bases outside the gene matches. This CDR3 contains 17 residues. CDR3: CASSLSIETSGYNEQFF. The CDR3 DNA is TGTGCCAGCAGCCTATCAATAGAAACTAGCGGATACAATGAGCAGTTCTTC.

This clonotype was recorded a few times. The V gene is TRBV9, the J gene TRBJ2-3, with TRBD2 identical over 7 bases. Unmatched junction bases numbered 4, after V lost 6 bases and J lost 0 bases. CDR3 size: 14 residues. CDR1 SGDLS and CDR2 YYNGEE come from the germline V gene. The CDR3 region has the DNA TGTGCCAGCAATCCAGCGGGAAGCACAGATACGCAGTATTTT. This codes for CASNPAGSTDTQYF.

V is TRBV10-3 and J is TRBJ2-1, with D possibly being TRBD1 (6 bases). CDR1 ENHRY and CDR2 SYGVKD come from the germline V gene. Trimming stripped 8 bases from V and 4 bases from J, with 15 bases between. The CDR3 consists of 14 residues. The CDR3 nucleotides are TGTGCCATCCAGGGGCAGGCATCTTACAATGAGCAGTTCTTC. It encodes CAIQGQASYNEQFF.

This clonotype appeared a few times. The rearrangement uses TRBV20-1 and TRBJ2-1, with TRBD2 matching over 9 bases. CDR3 length equals 14 residues. After removal of 4 bases from V and 6 bases from J, the junction contained 7 bases not matched to a gene. The germline V gene encodes CDR1 DFQATT and CDR2 SNEGSKA (reference sequence). CDR3 DNA sequence: TGCAGTGCTAAAACTAGCGGGCGACTCAATGAGCAGTTCTTC. As protein: CSAKTSGRLNEQFF.

The V call is TRBV19, the J call TRBJ1-1; possibly TRBD1 for D (5 bases). This CDR3 spans 12 amino acids. V lost 8 bases and J lost 3, with 10 bases in between. The germline V gene has CDR1 LNHDA and CDR2 SQIVND (reference sequence). The CDR3 is CASRGRYTEAFF. CDR3 sequence (DNA): TGTGCCAGTCGGGGGAGGTACACTGAAGCTTTCTTT.